This T cell receptor beta chain came from a study of blood T cell repertoires in COVID-19. At the level of the study: T cells, B-cell-depleted T cells, or PBMCs supplied cDNA or gDNA.

Participants were aged about 18 to 95 years, lived in 25 or so US areas, and enrolled virtually. Between the trimmed V and J ends, which lost 4 bases and 0 bases, there was a span of 9 bases. Germline V CDR1 and CDR2: LGHDT, YNNKEL (reference sequence). CDR3 length: 14 residues. How the authors handled the data: Quantification of nucleated cells was approximated via reference gene primer amplification. Clones were read by immunoSEQ multiplex PCR, and TCRdb kept only the in-frame ones, dropping some. The DNA was the basis for D and trimming; V, J and clone size are from that table. Altogether 300,000 to 450,000 clones are present, roughly 91% being singletons, with the ten largest covering 1.2%.

This receptor was obtained from a young woman who had recovered from COVID-19. The chain uses TRBV3-1 (or the pseudogene TRBV3-2) and TRBJ1-1; tentative D call: TRBD1 (5 bases). The sequenced sample was PBMCs or T cells enriched from blood (not recorded which). CDR3 nucleotide sequence: TGTGCCAGCAGCCCTCGACAGCTGAACACTGAAGCTTTCTTT. Encoded protein: CASSPRQLNTEAFF.